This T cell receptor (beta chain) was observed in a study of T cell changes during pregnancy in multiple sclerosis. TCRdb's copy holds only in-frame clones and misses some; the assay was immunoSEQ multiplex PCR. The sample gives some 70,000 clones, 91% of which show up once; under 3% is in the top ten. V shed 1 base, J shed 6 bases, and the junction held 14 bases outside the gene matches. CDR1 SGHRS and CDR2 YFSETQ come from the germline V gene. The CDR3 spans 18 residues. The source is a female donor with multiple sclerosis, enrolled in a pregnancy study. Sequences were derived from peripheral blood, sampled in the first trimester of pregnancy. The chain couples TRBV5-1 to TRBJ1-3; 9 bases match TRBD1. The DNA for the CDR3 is TGCGCCAGCAGCTTGTCCCCAGTGGGACAGGGTTTCGCAAACACCATATATTTT. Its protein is CASSLSPVGQGFANTIYF.